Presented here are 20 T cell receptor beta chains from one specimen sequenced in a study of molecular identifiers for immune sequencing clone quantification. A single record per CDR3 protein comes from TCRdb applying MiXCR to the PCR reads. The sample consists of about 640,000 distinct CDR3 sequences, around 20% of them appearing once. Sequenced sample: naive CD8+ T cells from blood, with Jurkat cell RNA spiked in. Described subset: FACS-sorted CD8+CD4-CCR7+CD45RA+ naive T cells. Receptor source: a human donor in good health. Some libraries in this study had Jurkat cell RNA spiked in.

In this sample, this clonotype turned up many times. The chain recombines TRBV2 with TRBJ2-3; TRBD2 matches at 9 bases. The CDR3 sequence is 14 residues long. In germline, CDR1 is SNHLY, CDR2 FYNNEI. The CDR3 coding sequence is TGTGGCCTCCTTAGCGGGAGCTCCACAGATACGCAGTATTTT. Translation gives CGLLSGSSTDTQYF.

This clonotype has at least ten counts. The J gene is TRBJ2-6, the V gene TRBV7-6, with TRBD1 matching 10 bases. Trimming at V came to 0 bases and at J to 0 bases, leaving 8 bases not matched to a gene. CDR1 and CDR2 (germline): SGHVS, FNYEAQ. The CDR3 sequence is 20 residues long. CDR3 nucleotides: TGTGCCAGCAGCTTAGCGGCGGGACAGGGGATTATCTCTGGGGCCAACGTCCTGACTTTC. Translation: CASSLAAGQGIISGANVLTF.

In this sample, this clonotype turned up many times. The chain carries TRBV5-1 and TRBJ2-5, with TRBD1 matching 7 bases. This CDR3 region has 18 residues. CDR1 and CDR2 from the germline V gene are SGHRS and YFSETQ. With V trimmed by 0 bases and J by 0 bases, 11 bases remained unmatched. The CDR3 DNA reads TGCGCCAGCAGCTTGGGGTTCCGGCCGGGACAGTACCAAGAGACCCAGTACTTC. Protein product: CASSLGFRPGQYQETQYF. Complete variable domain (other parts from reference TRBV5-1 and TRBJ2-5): KAGVTQTPRYLIKTRGQQVTLSCSPISGHRSVSWYQQTPGQGLQFLFEYFSETQRNKGNFPGRFSGRQFSNSRSEMNVSTLELGDSALYLCASSLGFRPGQYQETQYFGPGTRLLVL.

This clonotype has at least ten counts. The CDR3 region is CAWSGQGYEKLFF. Here the CDR3 DNA reads TGTGCCTGGTCGGGACAGGGATATGAAAAACTGTTTTTT. The chain links TRBV30 to TRBJ1-4; TRBD1 aligns across 9 bases. Germline CDR1 reads GTSNPN; CDR2 reads SVGIG (reference sequence). V lost 5 bases, J lost 6 bases, and 4 bases stayed unmatched. There are 13 residues in the CDR3.

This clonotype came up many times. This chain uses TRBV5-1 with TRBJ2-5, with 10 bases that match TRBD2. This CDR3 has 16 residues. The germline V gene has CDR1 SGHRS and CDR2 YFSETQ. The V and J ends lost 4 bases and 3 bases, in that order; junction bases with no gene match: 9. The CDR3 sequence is CASSRFSGGYEETQYF. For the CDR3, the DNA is TGCGCCAGCAGCCGGTTTAGCGGGGGGTACGAAGAGACCCAGTACTTC.

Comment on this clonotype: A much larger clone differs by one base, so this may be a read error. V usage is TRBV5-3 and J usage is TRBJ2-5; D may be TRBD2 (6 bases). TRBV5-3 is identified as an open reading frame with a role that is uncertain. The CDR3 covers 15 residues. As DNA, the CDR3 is TGCGCCAACAGCCAAATCCGGGAGTTCCAAGAGACCCAGTACTTC. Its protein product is CANSQIREFQETQYF.

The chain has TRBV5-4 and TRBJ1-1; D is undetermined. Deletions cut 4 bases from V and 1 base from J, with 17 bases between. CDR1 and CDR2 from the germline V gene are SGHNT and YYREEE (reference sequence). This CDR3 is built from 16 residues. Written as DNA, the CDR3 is TGTGCCAGCAGCATCCCAAACGTGGACCCGAACACTGAAGCTTTCTTT. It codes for CASSIPNVDPNTEAFF.

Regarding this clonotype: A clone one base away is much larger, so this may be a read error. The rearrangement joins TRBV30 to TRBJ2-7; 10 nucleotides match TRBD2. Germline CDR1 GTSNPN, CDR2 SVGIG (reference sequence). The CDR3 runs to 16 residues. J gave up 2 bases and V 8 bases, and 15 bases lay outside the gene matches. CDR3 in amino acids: CASIKRGGFVPYEQYF. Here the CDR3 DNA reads TGTGCCAGTATAAAGCGGGGGGGCTTTGTGCCCTACGAGCAGTACTTC.

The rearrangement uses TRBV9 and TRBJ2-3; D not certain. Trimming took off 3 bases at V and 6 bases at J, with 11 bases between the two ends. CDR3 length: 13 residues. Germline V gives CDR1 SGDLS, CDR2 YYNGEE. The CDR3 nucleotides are TGTGCCAGCAGCGCGCCCCTCTTGGATACGCAGTATTTT. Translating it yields CASSAPLLDTQYF.

The CDR3 sequence is CASSLVAGSQVNEQFF. CDR3 DNA: TGCGCCAGCAGCTTGGTAGCGGGAAGTCAGGTCAATGAGCAGTTCTTC. V and J are TRBV5-1 and TRBJ2-1; 8 nucleotides line up with TRBD2. The V and J ends lost 0 bases and 6 bases, in that order; junction bases with no gene match: 8. Germline V gives CDR1 SGHRS, CDR2 YFSETQ. The CDR3 has 16 amino acids. Drawing the rest from reference TRBV5-1 and TRBJ2-1, the complete variable domain is KAGVTQTPRYLIKTRGQQVTLSCSPISGHRSVSWYQQTPGQGLQFLFEYFSETQRNKGNFPGRFSGRQFSNSRSEMNVSTLELGDSALYLCASSLVAGSQVNEQFFGPGTRLTVL.

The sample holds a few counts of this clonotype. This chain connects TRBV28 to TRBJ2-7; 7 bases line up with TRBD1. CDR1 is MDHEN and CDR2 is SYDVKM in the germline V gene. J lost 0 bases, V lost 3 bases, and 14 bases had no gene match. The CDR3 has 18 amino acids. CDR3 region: CASSFISLEDRSSYEQYF. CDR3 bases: TGTGCCAGCAGTTTTATCTCTCTGGAGGACAGGAGCTCCTACGAGCAGTACTTC. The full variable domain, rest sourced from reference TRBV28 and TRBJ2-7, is DVKVTQSSRYLVKRTGEKVFLECVQDMDHENMFWYRQDPGLGLRLIYFSYDVKMKEKGDIPEGYSVSREKKERFSLILESASTNQTSMYLCASSFISLEDRSSYEQYFGPGTRLTVT.

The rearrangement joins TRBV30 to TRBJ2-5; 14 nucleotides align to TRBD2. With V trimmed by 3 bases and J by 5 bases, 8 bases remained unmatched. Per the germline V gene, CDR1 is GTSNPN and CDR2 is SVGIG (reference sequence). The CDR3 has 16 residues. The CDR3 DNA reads TGTGCCTGGAGCCCGGGGACTAGCGGGGGAAGGGAGACCCAGTACTTC. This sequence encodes CAWSPGTSGGRETQYF.

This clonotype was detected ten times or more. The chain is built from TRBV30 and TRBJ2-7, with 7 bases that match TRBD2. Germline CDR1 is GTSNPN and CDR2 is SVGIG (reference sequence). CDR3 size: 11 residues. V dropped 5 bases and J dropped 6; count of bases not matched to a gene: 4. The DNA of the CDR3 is TGTGCCTGGGGGAGGGTCAGCGAGCAGTACTTC. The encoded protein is CAWGRVSEQYF.

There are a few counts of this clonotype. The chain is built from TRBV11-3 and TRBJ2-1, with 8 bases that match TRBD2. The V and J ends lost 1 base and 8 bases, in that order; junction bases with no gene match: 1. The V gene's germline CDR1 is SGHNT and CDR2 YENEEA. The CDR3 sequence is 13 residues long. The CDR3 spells CASSLGGGYEQFF. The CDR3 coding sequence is TGTGCCAGCAGCTTAGGCGGGGGGTATGAGCAGTTCTTC.

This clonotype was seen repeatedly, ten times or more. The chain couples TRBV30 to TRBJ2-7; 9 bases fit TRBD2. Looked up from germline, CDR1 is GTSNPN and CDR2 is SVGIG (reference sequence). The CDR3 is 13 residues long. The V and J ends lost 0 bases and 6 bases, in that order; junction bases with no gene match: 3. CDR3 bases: TGTGCCTGGAGTGTCGGACTAGCGCGCGAGCAGTACTTC. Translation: CAWSVGLAREQYF.

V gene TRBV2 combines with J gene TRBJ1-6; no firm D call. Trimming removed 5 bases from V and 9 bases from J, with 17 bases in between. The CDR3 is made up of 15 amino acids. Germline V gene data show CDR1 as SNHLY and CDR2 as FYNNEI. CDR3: CASSTREGLGSPLHF. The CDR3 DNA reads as TGTGCCAGCAGTACCCGGGAGGGTTTGGGTTCACCCCTCCACTTT.

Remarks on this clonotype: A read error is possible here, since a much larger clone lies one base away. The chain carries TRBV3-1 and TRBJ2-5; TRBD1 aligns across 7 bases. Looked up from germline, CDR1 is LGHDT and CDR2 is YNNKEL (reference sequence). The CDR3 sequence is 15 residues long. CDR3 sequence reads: CASSLTSGTEEAQYF. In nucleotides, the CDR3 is TGTGCCAGCAGCTTAACCTCAGGGACAGAAGAGGCCCAGTACTTC.

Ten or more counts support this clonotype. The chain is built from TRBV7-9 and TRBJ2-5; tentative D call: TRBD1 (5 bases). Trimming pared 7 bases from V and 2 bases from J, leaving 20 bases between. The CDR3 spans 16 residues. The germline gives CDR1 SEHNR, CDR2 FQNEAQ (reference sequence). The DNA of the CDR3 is TGTGCCAGCATCCTTGGGGCAGCCAACAAACAAGAGACCCAGTACTTC. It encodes CASILGAANKQETQYF. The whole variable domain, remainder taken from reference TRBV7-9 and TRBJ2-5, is DTGVSQNPRHKITKRGQNVTFRCDPISEHNRLYWYRQTLGQGPEFLTYFQNEAQLEKSRLLSDRFSAERPKGSFSTLEIQRTEQGDSAMYLCASILGAANKQETQYFGPGTRLLVL.

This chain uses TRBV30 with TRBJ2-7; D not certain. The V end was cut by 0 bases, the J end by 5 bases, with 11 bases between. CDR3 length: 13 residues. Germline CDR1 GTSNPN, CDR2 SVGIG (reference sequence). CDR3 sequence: CAWSVLGPHEQYF. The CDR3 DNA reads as TGTGCCTGGAGTGTACTTGGACCCCACGAGCAGTACTTC.

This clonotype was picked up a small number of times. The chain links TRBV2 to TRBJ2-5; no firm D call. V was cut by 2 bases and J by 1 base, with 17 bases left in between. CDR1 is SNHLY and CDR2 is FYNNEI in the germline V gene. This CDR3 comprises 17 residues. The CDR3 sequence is CASSEIIGSAAQETQYF. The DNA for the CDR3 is TGTGCCAGCAGTGAAATTATAGGGTCGGCAGCCCAAGAGACCCAGTACTTC.